These 3 T cell receptor beta chains were all obtained from the same sample, sequenced in a study of Ad26.COV2.S vaccination and SARS-CoV-2 variants. Some clones are missing from TCRdb's copy, which holds only in-frame ones; the method was immunoSEQ multiplex PCR. This sample yields a few hundred thousand clones, of which roughly 90% are seen a single time; around 3.6% belongs to the top ten. The treatment: around 19 received Ad26.COV2.S at low or high dose, single or two shots; 5 received placebo; per-sample allocation not given. Day 63 after the first injection of vaccine or placebo was the sampling time. The source was peripheral blood, collected in a trial of Ad26.COV2.S vaccine versus placebo. All receptors come from a person between 18 and 65 years old who received the Ad26.COV2.S COVID-19 vaccine or a placebo.

This clone was counted only a few times. The chain uses TRBV5-4 and TRBJ1-1; possibly TRBD1 for D (6 bases). V was clipped by 4 bases and J by 1 base, with 14 bases between them. Germline CDR1 reads SGHNT; CDR2 reads YYREEE (reference sequence). This CDR3 has 15 amino acids. The CDR3 DNA sequence: TGTGCCAGCAGCCCACACCCGGGACAGAACACTGAAGCTTTCTTT. It translates to CASSPHPGQNTEAFF.

The chain links TRBV7-9 to TRBJ2-1; 7 bases are shared with TRBD1. Germline V gene sequence: CDR1 SEHNR, CDR2 FQNEAQ (reference sequence). This CDR3 has 15 amino acids. V gave up 0 bases and J gave up 6 bases; unmatched junction bases: 5. The CDR3 sequence: CASSLAGTASNEQFF. In DNA, the CDR3 is TGTGCCAGCAGCTTAGCCGGGACAGCGAGCAATGAGCAGTTCTTC.

The chain links TRBV6-5 to TRBJ1-4; D is unresolved. This CDR3 spans 14 amino acids. Germline assignment: CDR1 MNHEY and CDR2 SVGAGI. Trimming took 0 bases from V and 8 from J, leaving 10 bases between them. The CDR3 DNA follows: TGTGCCAGCAGTTACTCGAAGCGTGTGGAAAAACTGTTTTTT. It is translated as CASSYSKRVEKLFF.